This is a list of T cell receptor beta chains from one sample in a study of T cell responses to AZD1222 COVID-19 vaccine. Sequencing used immunoSEQ multiplex PCR; TCRdb keeps in-frame clones, though not all of them. Counted here are more than 85,000 clones, approximately 91% occurring once; the ten biggest clones make up roughly 18%. Source: peripheral blood, taken on day 0 of AZD1222 vaccination. All receptors derive from an adult in good health. Both conserved end residues are part of each CDR3. The order of the fields is V gene, J gene, CDR3 protein.

V: TRBV24-1
J: TRBJ1-1
CDR3: CATSEGGLTEAFF

V: TRBV7-6
J: TRBJ1-4
CDR3: CASSRSGGANEKLFF

V: TRBV5-4
J: TRBJ1-3
CDR3: CASSGRGSTGNTIYF

V: TRBV7-2
J: TRBJ2-2
CDR3: CASSPYGGELFF

V: TRBV6-4
J: TRBJ2-1
CDR3: CASSSGFGGVEQFF

V: TRBV7-9
J: TRBJ1-2
CDR3: CASSLALGGLYGYTF

V: TRBV7-3
J: TRBJ2-1
CDR3: CASSLNQGNEQFF

V: TRBV27
J: TRBJ1-5
CDR3: CASSLVGGVIGQPQHF

V: TRBV20-1
J: TRBJ1-5
CDR3: CSASAGASNQPQHF

V: TRBV5-1
J: TRBJ1-4
CDR3: CASSLDRGGEKLFF

V: TRBV12-1
J: TRBJ2-1
CDR3: CASSFWPAGGGNEQFF

V: TRBV5-4
J: TRBJ1-6
CDR3: CASSLAGTLNSPLHF

V: TRBV7-2
J: TRBJ1-4
CDR3: CASSLGQNEKLFF

V: TRBV19
J: TRBJ2-7
CDR3: CASSIDRGAPYEQYF

V: TRBV7-9
J: TRBJ1-2
CDR3: CASSFNREDYTF

V: TRBV7-3
J: TRBJ2-1
CDR3: CASSSGTSRQFF

V: TRBV3-1/TRBV3-2
J: TRBJ1-1
CDR3: CASSHLGEAFF

V: TRBV6-5
J: TRBJ1-2
CDR3: CASRSDREGYTF

V: TRBV30
J: TRBJ2-7
CDR3: CAWRALSLPLSYEQYF

V: TRBV11-1
J: TRBJ2-3
CDR3: CASSSLGGGADTQYF

V: TRBV27
J: TRBJ2-5
CDR3: CASSPGWGGAEETQYF

V: TRBV19
J: TRBJ1-4
CDR3: CASSTGFGEKLFF

V: TRBV3-1/TRBV3-2
J: TRBJ2-1
CDR3: CASSQELVVGNEQFF

V: TRBV11-3
J: TRBJ2-1
CDR3: CASSSRRRGNNEQFF

V: TRBV4-2
J: TRBJ1-5
CDR3: CASSQDAQNQPQHF

V: TRBV19
J: TRBJ2-7
CDR3: CASRQGGEQYF

V: TRBV20-1
J: TRBJ1-2
CDR3: CSASKAYGYTF

V: TRBV11-2
J: TRBJ1-4
CDR3: CASSFIPGSGEKLFF

V: TRBV28
J: TRBJ1-1
CDR3: CASRQNTEAFF

V: TRBV27
J: TRBJ2-2
CDR3: CASSYRAGGELFF

V: TRBV5-1
J: TRBJ1-6
CDR3: CASSPGSFSYNSPLHF

V: TRBV5-5
J: TRBJ1-2
CDR3: CASSPGGGRSYGYTF

V: TRBV19
J: TRBJ1-1
CDR3: CASSIDWGSNTEAFF

V: TRBV6-1
J: TRBJ1-2
CDR3: CASSDHFGKVLSGYTF

V: TRBV28
J: TRBJ1-5
CDR3: CASSGTKTNQPQHF

V: TRBV28
J: TRBJ1-4
CDR3: CASSFPPPQEKLFF

V: TRBV6-5
J: TRBJ1-1
CDR3: CASRPGLNTEAFF

V: TRBV9
J: TRBJ2-2
CDR3: CASSVGDSRAGELFF

V: TRBV14
J: TRBJ1-1
CDR3: CASSQRTSGVSEAFF

V: TRBV4-3
J: TRBJ1-2
CDR3: CASSQVHGGAYGYTF

V: TRBV12-3/TRBV12-4
J: TRBJ1-2
CDR3: CASSPRHAYGYTF

V: TRBV19
J: TRBJ1-4
CDR3: CASLPGWGANEKLFF

V: TRBV19
J: TRBJ2-2
CDR3: CASQRWDLANTGELFF

V: TRBV2
J: TRBJ2-5
CDR3: CASSETRASRETQYF

V: TRBV4-3
J: TRBJ1-4
CDR3: CASSQETGFSNEKLFF